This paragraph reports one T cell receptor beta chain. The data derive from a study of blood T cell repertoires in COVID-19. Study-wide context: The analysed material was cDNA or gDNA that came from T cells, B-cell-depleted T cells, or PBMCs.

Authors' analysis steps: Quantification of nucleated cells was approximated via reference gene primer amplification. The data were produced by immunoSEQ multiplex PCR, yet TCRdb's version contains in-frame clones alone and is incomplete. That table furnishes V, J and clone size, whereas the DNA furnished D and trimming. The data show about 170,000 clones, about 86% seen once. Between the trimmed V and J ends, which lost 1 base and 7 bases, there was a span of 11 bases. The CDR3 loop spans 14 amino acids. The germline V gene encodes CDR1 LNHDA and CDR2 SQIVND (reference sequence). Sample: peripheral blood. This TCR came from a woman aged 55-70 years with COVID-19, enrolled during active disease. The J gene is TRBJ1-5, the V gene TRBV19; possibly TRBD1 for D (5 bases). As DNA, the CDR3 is TGTGCCAGTAGTATAGTAGGGGAGGGACAGCCCCAGCATTTT. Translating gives CASSIVGEGQPQHF.